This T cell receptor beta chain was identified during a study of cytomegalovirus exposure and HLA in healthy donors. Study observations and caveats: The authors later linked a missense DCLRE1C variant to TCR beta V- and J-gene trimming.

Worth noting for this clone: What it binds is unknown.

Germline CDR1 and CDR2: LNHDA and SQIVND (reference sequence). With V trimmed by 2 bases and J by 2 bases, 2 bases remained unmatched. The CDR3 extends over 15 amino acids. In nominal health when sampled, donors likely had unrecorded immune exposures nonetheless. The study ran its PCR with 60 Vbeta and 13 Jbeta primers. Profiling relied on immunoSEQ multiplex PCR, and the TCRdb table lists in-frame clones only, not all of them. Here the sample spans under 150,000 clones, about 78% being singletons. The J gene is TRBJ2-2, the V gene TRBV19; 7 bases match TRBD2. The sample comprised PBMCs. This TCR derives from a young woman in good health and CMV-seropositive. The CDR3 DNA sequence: TGTGCCAGTAGTATAAGCGGGGTAAACACCGGGGAGCTGTTTTTT. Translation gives CASSISGVNTGELFF.